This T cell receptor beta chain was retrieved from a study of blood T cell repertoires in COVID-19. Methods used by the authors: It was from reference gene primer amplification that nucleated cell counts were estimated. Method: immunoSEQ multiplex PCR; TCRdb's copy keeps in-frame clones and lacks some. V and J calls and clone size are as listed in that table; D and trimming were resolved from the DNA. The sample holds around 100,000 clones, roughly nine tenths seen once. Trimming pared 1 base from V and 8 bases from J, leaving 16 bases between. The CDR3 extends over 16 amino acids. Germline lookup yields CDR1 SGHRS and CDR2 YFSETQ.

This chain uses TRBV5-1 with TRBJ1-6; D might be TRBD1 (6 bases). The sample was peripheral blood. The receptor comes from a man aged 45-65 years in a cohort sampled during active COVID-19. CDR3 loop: CASSLTPSGGYSPLHF. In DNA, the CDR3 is TGCGCCAGCAGCTTGACTCCTTCGGGGGGCTATTCACCCCTCCACTTT.